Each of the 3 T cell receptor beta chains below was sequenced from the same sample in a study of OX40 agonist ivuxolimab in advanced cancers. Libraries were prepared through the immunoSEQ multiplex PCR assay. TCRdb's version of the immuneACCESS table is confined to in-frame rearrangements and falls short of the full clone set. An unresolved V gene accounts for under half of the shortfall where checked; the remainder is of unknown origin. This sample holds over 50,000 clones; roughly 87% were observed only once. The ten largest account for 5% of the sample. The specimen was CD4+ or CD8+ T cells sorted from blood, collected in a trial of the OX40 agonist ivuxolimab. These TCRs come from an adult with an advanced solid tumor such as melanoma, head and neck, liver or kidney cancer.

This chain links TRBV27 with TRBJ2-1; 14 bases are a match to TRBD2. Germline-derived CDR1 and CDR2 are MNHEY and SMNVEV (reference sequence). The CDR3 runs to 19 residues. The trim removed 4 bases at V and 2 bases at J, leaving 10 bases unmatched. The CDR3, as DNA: TGTGCCAGCAGTTCTAGACTAGCGGGAGGGCCCTCGACCTACAATGAGCAGTTCTTC. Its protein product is CASSSRLAGGPSTYNEQFF.

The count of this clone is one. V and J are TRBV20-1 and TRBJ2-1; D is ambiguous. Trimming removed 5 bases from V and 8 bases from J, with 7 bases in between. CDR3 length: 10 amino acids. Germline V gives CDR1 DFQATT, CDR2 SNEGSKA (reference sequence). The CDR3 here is CSARADEQFF. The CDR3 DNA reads TGCAGTGCTCGGGCTGATGAGCAGTTCTTC.

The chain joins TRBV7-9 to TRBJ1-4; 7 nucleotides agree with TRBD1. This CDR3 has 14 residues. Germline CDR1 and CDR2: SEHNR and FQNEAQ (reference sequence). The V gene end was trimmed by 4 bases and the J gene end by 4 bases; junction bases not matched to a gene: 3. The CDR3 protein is CASSWGQINEKLFF. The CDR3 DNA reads TGTGCCAGCAGCTGGGGACAGATTAATGAAAAACTGTTTTTT. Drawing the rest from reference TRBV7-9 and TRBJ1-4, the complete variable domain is DTGVSQNPRHKITKRGQNVTFRCDPISEHNRLYWYRQTLGQGPEFLTYFQNEAQLEKSRLLSDRFSAERPKGSFSTLEIQRTEQGDSAMYLCASSWGQINEKLFFGSGTQLSVL.